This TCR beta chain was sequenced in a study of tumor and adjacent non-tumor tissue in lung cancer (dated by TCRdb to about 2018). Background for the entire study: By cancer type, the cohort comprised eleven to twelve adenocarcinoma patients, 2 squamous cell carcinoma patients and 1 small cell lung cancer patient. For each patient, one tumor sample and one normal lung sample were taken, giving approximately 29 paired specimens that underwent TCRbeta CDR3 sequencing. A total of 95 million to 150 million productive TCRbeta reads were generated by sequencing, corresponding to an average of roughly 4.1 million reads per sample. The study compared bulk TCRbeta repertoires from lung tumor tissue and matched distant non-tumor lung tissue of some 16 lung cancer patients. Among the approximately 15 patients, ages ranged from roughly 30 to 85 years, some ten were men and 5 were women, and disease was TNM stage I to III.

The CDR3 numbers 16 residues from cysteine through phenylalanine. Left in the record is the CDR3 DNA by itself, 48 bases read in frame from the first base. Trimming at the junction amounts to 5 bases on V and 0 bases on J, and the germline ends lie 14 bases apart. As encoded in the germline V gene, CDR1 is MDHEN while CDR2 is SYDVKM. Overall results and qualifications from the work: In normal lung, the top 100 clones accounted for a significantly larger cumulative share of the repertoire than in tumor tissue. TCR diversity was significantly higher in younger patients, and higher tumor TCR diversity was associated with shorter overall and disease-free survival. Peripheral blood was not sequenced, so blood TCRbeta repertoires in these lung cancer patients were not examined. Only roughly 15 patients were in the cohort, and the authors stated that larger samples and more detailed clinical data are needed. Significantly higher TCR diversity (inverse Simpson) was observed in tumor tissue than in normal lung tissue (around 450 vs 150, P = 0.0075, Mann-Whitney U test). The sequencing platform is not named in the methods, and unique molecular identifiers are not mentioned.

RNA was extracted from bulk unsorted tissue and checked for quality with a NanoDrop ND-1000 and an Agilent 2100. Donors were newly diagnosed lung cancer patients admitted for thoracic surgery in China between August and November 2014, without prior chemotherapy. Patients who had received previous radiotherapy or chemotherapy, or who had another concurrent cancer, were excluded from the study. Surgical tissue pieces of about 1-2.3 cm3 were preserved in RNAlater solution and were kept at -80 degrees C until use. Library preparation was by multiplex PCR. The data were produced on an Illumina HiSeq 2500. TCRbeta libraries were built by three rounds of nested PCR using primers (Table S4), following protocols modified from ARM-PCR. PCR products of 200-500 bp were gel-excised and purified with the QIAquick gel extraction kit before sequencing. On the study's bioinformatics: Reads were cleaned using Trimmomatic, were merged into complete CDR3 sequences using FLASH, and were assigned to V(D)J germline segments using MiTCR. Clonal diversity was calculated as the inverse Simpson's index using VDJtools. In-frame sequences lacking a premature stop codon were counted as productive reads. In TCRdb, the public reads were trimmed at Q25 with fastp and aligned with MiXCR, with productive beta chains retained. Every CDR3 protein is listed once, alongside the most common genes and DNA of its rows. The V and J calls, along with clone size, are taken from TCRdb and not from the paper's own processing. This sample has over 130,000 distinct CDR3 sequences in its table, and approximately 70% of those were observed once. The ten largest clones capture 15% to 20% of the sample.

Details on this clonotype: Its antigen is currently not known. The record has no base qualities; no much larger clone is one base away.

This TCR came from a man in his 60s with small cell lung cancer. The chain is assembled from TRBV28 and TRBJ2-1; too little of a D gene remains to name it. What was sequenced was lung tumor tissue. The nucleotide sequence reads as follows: TGTGCCAGCAGTCCCTTCCCGGCTAGCTCCTACAATGAGCAGTTCTTC. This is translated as CASSPFPASSYNEQFF.